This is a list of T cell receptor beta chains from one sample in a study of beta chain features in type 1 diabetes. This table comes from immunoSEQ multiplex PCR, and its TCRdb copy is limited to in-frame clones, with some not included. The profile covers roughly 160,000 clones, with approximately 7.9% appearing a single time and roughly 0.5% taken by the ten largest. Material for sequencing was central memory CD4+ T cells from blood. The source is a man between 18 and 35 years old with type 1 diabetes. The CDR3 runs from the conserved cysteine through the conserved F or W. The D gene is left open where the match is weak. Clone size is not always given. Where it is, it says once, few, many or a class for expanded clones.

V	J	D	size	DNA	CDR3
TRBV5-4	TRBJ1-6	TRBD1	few	TGTGCCAGCAGAAAGACAGGGAGCGATTCACCCCTCCACTTT	CASRKTGSDSPLHF
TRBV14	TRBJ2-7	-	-	TGTGCCAGCAGCCAACACCCGGGATCCTACGAGCAGTACTTC	CASSQHPGSYEQYF
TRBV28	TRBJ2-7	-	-	TGTGCCACGATGCGGGTGTCCTACGAGCAGTACTTC	CATMRVSYEQYF
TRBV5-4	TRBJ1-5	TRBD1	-	TGTGCCAGCAGCTCCGGACAGGGGCGGAATCAGCCCCAGCATTTT	CASSSGQGRNQPQHF
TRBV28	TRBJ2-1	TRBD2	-	TGTGCCAGCAGCACAACGGGACTAGGAAAAATAGTCGAGCAGTTCTTC	CASSTTGLGKIVEQFF
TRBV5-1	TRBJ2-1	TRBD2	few	TGCGCCAGCGGGATTAGCGGGGACTCCTACAATGAGCAGTTCTTC	CASGISGDSYNEQFF
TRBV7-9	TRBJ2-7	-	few	TGTGCCAGCAGCTTAGCGGGAGCCTACGAGCAGTACTTC	CASSLAGAYEQYF
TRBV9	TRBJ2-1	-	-	TGTGCCAGCAGCGGCGGTAACTACAATGAGCAGTTCTTC	CASSGGNYNEQFF
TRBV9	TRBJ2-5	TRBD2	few	TGTGCCAGCAGCGAGGGACTAGCGGGAGTTGCGGAGACCCAGTACTTC	CASSEGLAGVAETQYF
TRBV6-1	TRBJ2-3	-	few	TGTGCCAGCAACCAGGGTTGGGGCACAGATACGCAGTATTTT	CASNQGWGTDTQYF
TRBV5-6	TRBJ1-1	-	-	TGTGCCAGCAGCCGAACAGTTACCATGAACACTGAAGCTTTCTTT	CASSRTVTMNTEAFF
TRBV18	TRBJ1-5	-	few	TGTGCCAGCTCACCATTGGAGGGCGGCAATCAGCCCCAGCATTTT	CASSPLEGGNQPQHF
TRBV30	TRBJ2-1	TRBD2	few	TGTGCCTGGAGTAGCGGGAGGGCCGCGATGTACAATGAGCAGTTCTTC	CAWSSGRAAMYNEQFF
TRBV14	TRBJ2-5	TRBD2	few	TGTGCCAGCAGCCGAGAGGTTTCAGCGGGGGGTCGGAGAGAGACCCAGTACTTC	CASSREVSAGGRRETQYF
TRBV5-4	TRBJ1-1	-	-	TGTGCCAGCAGCTTTGACAGGATCACTGAAGCTTTCTTT	CASSFDRITEAFF
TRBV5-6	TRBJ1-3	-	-	TGTGCCAGCAGCTGGACATCAGGAAACACCATATATTTT	CASSWTSGNTIYF
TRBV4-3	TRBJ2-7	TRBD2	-	TGCGCCAGCAGCTCCTCTCTTAGCGGGGGCCGGGCCGGCGAGCAGTACTTC	CASSSSLSGGRAGEQYF
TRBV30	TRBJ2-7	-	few	TGTGCCTGGAGTGTTGCAGACAGCTCCTACGAGCAGTACTTC	CAWSVADSSYEQYF
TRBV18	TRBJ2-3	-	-	TGTGCCAGCTCACCGGATGGTTCAGCGTTGACAGATACGCAGTATTTT	CASSPDGSALTDTQYF
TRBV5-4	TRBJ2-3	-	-	TGTGCCAGCAGGACTGGGGGCCCCGCAGATACGCAGTATTTT	CASRTGGPADTQYF
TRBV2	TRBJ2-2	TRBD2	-	TGTGCCAGCAGTAGTGGCGGGAGGGACACCGGGGAGCTGTTTTTT	CASSSGGRDTGELFF
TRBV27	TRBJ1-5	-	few	TGTGCCAGCAGTTGGTCGGCGGGAGGGGATCAGCCCCAGCATTTT	CASSWSAGGDQPQHF
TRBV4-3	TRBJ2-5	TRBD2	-	TGCGCCAGCAGCTCGGCCTTGGGCGGGAGTTCGGAGACCCAGTACTTC	CASSSALGGSSETQYF
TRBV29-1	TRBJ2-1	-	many	TGCAGCGTTGATGCAACAGGGTTCTATGAGCAGTTCTTC	CSVDATGFYEQFF
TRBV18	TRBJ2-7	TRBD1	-	TGTGCCAGCTCACCATACCGGACAGGCAGATCCTACGAGCAGTACTTC	CASSPYRTGRSYEQYF